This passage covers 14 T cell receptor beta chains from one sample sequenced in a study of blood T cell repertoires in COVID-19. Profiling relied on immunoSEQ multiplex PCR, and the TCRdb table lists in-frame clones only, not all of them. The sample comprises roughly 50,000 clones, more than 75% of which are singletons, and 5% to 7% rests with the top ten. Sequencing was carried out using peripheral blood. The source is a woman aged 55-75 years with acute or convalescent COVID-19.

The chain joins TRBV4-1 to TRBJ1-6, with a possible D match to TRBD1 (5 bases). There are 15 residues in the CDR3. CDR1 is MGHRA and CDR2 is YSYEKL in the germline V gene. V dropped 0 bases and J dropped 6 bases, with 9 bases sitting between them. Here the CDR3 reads CASSQDSQGNSPLHF. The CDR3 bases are TGCGCCAGCAGCCAAGATTCCCAGGGTAATTCACCCCTCCACTTT.

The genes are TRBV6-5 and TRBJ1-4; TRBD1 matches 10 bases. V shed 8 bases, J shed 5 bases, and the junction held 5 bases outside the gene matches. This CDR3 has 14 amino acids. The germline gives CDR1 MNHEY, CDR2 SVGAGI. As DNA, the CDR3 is TGTGCCAGCGGAGACAGGGGGCAAAATGAAAAACTGTTTTTT. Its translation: CASGDRGQNEKLFF.

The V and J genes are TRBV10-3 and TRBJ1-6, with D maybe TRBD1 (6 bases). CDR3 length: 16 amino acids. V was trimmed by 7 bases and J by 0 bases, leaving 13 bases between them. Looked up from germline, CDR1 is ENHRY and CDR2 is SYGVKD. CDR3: CAIKRTESSYNSPLHF. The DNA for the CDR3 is TGTGCCATCAAAAGGACAGAAAGCTCCTATAATTCACCCCTCCACTTT.

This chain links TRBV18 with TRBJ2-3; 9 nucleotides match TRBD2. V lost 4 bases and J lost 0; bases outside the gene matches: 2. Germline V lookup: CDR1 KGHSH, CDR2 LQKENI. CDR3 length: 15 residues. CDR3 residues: CASSLAGDSTDTQYF. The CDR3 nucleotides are TGTGCCAGCTCACTAGCGGGAGATAGCACAGATACGCAGTATTTT. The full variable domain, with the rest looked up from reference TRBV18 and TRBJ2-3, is NAGVMQNPRHLVRRRGQEARLRCSPMKGHSHVYWYRQLPEEGLKFMVYLQKENIIDESGMPKERFSAEFPKEGPSILRIQQVVRGDSAAYFCASSLAGDSTDTQYFGPGTRLTVL.

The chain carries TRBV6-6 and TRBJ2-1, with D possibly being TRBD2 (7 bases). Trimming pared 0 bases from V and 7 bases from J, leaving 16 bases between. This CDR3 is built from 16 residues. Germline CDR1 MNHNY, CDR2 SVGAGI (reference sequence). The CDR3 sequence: CASSYSRGAEGNEQFF. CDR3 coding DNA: TGTGCCAGCAGTTACTCCCGGGGGGCGGAAGGGAATGAGCAGTTCTTC.

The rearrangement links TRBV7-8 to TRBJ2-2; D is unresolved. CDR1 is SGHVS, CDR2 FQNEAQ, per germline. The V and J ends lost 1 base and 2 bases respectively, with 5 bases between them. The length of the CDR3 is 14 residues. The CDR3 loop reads CASSLVSNTGELFF. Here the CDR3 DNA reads TGTGCCAGCAGCTTAGTTTCTAACACCGGGGAGCTGTTTTTT.

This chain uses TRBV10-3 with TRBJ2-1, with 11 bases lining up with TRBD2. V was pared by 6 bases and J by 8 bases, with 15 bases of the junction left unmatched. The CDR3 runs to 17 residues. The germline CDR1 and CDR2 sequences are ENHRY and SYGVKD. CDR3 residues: CAIRGISGGAGRDEQFF. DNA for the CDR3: TGTGCCATCAGGGGTATTAGCGGGGGGGCTGGAAGAGATGAGCAGTTCTTC.

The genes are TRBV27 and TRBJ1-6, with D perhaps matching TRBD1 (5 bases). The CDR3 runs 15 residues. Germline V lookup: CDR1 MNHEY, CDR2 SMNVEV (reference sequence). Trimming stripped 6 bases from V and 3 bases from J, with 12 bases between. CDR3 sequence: CASRTLQGYNSPLHF. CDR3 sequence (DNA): TGTGCCAGCAGAACGCTCCAGGGCTATAATTCACCCCTCCACTTT.

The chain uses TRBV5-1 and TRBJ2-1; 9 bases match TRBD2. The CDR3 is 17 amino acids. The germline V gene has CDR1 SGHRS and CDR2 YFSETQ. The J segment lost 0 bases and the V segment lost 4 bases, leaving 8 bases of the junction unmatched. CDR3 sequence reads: CASSLSTSGLSYNEQFF. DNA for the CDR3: TGCGCCAGCAGCCTCTCGACTAGCGGACTCTCCTACAATGAGCAGTTCTTC.

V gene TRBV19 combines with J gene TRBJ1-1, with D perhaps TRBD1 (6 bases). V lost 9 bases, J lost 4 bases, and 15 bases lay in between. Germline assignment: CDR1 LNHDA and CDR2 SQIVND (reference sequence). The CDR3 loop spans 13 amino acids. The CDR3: CASRPGAATEAFF. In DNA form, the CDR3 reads TGTGCCAGCCGACCAGGGGCAGCCACTGAAGCTTTCTTT.

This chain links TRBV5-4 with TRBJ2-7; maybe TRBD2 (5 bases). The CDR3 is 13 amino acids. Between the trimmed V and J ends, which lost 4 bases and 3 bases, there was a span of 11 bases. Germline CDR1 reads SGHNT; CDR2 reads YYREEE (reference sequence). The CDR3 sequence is CASSLERDYEQYF. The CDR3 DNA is TGTGCCAGCAGCCTAGAACGGGACTACGAGCAGTACTTC.

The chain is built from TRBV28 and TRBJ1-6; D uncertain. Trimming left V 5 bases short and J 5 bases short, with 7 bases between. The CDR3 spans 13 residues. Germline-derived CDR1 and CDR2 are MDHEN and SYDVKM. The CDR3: CASSTRNNSPLHF. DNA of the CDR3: TGTGCCAGCAGTACACGTAATAATTCACCCCTCCACTTT.

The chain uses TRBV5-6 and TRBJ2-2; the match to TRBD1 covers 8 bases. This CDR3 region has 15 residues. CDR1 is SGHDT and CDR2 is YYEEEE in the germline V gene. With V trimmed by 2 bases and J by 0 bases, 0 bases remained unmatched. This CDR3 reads CASSFRGPNTGELFF. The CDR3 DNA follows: TGTGCCAGCAGCTTCAGGGGGCCGAACACCGGGGAGCTGTTTTTT.

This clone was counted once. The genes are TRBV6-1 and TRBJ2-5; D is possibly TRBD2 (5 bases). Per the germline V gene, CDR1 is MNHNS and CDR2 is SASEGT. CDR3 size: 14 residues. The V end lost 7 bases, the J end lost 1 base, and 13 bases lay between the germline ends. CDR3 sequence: CASTNGLTQETQYF. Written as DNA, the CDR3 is TGTGCCAGCACCAACGGACTGACCCAAGAGACCCAGTACTTC.